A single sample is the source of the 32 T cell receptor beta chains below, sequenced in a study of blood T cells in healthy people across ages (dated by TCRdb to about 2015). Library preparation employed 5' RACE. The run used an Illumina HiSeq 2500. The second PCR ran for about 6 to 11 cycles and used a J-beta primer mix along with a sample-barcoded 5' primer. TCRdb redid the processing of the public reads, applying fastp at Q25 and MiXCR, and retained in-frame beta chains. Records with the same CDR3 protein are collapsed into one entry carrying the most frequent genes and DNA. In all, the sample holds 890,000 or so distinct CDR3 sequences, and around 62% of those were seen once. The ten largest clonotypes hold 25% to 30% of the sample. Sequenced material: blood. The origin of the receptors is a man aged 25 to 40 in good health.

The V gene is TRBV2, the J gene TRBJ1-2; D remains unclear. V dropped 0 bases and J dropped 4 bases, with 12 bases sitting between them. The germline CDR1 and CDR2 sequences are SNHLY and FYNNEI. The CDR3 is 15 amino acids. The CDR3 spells CASSEALTAGYGYTF. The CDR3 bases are TGTGCCAGCAGTGAAGCGCTTACGGCCGGCTATGGCTACACCTTC.

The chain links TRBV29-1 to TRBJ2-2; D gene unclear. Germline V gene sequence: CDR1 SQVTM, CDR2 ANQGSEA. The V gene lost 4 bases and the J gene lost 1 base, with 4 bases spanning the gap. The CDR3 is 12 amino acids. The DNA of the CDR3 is TGCAGCGTTGTGGTGAACACCGGGGAGCTGTTTTTT. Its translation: CSVVVNTGELFF.

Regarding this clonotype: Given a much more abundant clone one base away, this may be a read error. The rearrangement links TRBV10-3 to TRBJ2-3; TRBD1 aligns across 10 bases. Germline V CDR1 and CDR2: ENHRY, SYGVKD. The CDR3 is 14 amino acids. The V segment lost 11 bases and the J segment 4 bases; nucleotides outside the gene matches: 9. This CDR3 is CALGTGDQPDTQYF. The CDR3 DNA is TGTGCCCTCGGGACAGGGGACCAACCAGATACGCAGTATTTT.

The CDR3 DNA reads TGCAGCGTGGACGTAGGGTCGGATGTCTACGAGCAGTACTTC. Translation: CSVDVGSDVYEQYF. The rearrangement links TRBV29-1 to TRBJ2-7; the D is unclear. With 6 bases removed from V and 3 bases from J, the gap between germline ends came to 18 bases. Germline CDR1 and CDR2: SQVTM and ANQGSEA. This CDR3 has 14 residues.

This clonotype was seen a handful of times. This CDR3 is CSVEDRGSSYEQYF. The CDR3 nucleotides read TGCAGCGTTGAAGATAGGGGGTCGTCCTACGAGCAGTACTTC. The chain couples TRBV29-1 to TRBJ2-7; TRBD1 might be the D (6 bases). Germline V gene sequence: CDR1 SQVTM, CDR2 ANQGSEA. CDR3 size: 14 residues. V was shortened by 0 bases and J by 1 base, with 10 bases between the two germline ends.

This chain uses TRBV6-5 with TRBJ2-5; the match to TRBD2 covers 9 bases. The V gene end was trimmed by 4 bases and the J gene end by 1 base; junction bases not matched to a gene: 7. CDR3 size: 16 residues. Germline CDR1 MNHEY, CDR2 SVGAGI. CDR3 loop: CASSSGLAYSQETQYF. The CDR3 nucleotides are TGTGCCAGCAGTTCAGGACTAGCGTACAGCCAAGAGACCCAGTACTTC.

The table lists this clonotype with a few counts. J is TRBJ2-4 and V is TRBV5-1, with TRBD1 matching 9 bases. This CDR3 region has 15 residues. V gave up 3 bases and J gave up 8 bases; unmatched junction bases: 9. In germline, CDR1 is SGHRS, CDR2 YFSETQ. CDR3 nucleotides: TGCGCCAGCAGCTGGGGGACAGGGAAGGGGGACATTCAGTACTTC. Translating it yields CASSWGTGKGDIQYF.

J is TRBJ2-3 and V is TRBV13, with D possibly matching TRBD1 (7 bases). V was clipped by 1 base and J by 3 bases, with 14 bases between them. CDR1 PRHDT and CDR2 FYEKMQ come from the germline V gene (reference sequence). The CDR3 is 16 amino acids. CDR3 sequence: CASSLVSEGATDTQYF. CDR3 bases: TGTGCCAGCAGCTTAGTCTCGGAGGGGGCTACAGATACGCAGTATTTT.

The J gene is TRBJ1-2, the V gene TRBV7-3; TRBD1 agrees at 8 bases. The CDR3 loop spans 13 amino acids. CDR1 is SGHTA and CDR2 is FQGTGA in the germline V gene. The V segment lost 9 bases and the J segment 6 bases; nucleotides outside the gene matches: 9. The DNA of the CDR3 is TGTGCCAGTAGCCGCCCGACAGGGGATGGCTACACCTTC. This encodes CASSRPTGDGYTF.

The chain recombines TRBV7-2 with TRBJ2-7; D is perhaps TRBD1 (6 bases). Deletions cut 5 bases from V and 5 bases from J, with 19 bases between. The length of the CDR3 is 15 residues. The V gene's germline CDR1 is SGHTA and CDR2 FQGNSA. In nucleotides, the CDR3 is TGTGCCAGCAGCCCGAACCCCGACAGGTACCACGAGCAGTACTTC. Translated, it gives CASSPNPDRYHEQYF.

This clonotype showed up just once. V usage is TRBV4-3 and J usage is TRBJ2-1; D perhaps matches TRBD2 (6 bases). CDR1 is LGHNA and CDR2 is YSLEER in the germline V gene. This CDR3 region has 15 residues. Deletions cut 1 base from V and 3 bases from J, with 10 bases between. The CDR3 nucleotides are TGCGCCAGCAGCCAAGTAACCGGGGGCTACAATGAGCAGTTCTTC. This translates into CASSQVTGGYNEQFF.

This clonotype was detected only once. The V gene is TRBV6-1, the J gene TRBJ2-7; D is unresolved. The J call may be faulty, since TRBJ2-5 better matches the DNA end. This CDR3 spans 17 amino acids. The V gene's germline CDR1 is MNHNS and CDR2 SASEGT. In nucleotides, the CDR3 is TGTGCCAGCAGCCCGAGCCCGGTCTTTCCGCCTTTAGAGACCCAGTACTTC. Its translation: CASSPSPVFPPLETQYF.

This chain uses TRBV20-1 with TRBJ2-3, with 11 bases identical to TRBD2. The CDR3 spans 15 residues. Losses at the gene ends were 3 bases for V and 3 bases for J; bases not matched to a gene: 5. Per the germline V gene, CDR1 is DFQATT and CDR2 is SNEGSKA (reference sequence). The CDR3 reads CSASATSGTTDTQYF. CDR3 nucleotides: TGCAGTGCTAGCGCGACTAGCGGGACAACAGATACGCAGTATTTT.

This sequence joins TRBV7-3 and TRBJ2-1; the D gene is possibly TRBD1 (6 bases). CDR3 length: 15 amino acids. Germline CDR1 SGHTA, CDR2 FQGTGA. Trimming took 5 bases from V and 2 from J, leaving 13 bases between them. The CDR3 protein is CASSPSTGPYNEQFF. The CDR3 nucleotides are TGTGCCAGCAGCCCATCGACAGGTCCCTACAATGAGCAGTTCTTC.

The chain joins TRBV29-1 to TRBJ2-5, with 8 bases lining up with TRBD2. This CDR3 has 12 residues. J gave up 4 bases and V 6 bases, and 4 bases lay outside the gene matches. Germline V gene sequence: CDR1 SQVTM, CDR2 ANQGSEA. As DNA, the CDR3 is TGCAGCGTCGTGGCGGGGGGAGAGACCCAGTACTTC. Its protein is CSVVAGGETQYF.

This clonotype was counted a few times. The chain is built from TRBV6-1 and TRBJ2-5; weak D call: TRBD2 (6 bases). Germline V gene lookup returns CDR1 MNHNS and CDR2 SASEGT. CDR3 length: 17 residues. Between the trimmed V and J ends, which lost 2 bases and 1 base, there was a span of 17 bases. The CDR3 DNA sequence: TGTGCCAGCAGTGAACTAGCGTTGGGGAGTTCCCAAGAGACCCAGTACTTC. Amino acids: CASSELALGSSQETQYF.

CDR3 sequence: CASREGQGSVQPQHF. CDR3 DNA sequence: TGTGCCAGCAGGGAGGGACAGGGGAGTGTTCAGCCCCAGCATTTT. This rearrangement joins TRBV2 to TRBJ1-5; 10 bases are shared with TRBD1. This CDR3 contains 15 residues. CDR1 and CDR2 (germline): SNHLY, FYNNEI. The J segment lost 6 bases and the V segment lost 6 bases, leaving 8 bases of the junction unmatched. Together with reference TRBV2 and TRBJ1-5, the CDR3 gives the full variable domain: EPEVTQTPSHQVTQMGQEVILRCVPISNHLYFYWYRQILGQKVEFLVSFYNNEISEKSEIFDDQFSVERPDGSNFTLKIRSTKLEDSAMYFCASREGQGSVQPQHFGDGTRLSIL.

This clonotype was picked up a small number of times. The CDR3 DNA reads TGTGCCAGCAGTTACTCCACAAACAATGAGCAGTTCTTC. This translates into CASSYSTNNEQFF. The genes are TRBV6-2 or TRBV6-3 and TRBJ2-1; D unresolved. V was trimmed by 0 bases and J by 5 bases, leaving 5 bases between them. The germline gives CDR1 MNHEY, CDR2 SVGEGT. This CDR3 is built from 13 residues.

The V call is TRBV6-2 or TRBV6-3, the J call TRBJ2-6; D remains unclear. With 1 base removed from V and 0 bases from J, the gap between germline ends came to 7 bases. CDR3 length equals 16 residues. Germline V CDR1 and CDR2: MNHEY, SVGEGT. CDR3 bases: TGTGCCAGCAGTTACTTACAGCTCTCTGGGGCCAACGTCCTGACTTTC. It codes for CASSYLQLSGANVLTF.

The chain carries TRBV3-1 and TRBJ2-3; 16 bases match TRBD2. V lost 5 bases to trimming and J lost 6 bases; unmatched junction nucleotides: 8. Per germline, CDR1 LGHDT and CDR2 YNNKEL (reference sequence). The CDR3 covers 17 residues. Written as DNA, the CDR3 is TGTGCCAGCAGCTGCTCGGGACTAGCGGGGGGGCGGGATACGCAGTATTTT. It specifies CASSCSGLAGGRDTQYF.

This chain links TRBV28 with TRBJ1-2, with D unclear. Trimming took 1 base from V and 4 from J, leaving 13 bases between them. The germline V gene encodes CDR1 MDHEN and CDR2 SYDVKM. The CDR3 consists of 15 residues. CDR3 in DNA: TGTGCCAGCAGTTTATTGGCAGGCGACTTCTATGGCTACACCTTC. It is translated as CASSLLAGDFYGYTF.

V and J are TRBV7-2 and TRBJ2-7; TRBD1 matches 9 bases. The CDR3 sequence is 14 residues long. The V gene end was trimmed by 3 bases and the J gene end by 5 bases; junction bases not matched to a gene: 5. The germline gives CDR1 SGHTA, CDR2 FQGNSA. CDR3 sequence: CASSFGDRAHEQYF. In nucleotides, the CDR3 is TGTGCCAGCAGCTTTGGGGACAGGGCCCACGAGCAGTACTTC.

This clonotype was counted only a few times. The CDR3 here is CASSLEGENIQYF. CDR3 nucleotides: TGCGCCAGCAGCTTGGAGGGGGAGAACATTCAGTACTTC. This chain uses TRBV5-1 with TRBJ2-7; TRBD1 might be the D (6 bases). The DNA matches TRBJ2-4 better at its end, which makes the J call doubtful. CDR3 length: 13 residues. Per germline, CDR1 SGHRS and CDR2 YFSETQ.

CDR3 sequence (DNA): TGTGCCAGCAGTCCTCCGACAGGGTATAATTCACCCCTCCACTTT. Residues: CASSPPTGYNSPLHF. The rearrangement uses TRBV7-2 and TRBJ1-6; 7 positions match TRBD1. The V and J ends lost 6 bases and 4 bases, in that order; junction bases with no gene match: 6. Germline CDR1 SGHTA, CDR2 FQGNSA. The CDR3 is 15 residues long.

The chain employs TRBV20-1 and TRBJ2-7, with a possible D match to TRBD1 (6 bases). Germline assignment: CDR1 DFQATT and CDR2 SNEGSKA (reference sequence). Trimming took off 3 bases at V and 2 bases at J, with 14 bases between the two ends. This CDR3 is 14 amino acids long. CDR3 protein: CSARFTGSPYEQYF. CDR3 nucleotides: TGCAGTGCTAGGTTCACAGGGAGCCCCTACGAGCAGTACTTC.

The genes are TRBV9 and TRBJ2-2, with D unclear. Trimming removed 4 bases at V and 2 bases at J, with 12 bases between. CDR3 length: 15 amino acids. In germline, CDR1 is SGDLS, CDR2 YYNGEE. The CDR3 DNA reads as TGTGCCAGCAGCCCCCTCGTGGGAAACACCGGGGAGCTGTTTTTT. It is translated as CASSPLVGNTGELFF.

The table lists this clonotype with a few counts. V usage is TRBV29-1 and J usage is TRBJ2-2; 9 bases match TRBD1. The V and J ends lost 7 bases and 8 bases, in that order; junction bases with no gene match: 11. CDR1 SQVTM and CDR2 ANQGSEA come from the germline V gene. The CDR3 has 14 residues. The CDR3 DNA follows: TGCAGCGATACAGGGGGCCGCGAGTTGGGGGAGCTGTTTTTT. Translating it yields CSDTGGRELGELFF.

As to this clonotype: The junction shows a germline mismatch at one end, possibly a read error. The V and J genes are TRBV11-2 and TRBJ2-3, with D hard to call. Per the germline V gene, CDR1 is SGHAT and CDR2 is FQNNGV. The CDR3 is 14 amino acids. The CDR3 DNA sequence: TGTGCCAGCAGCCCGAACCGGATCACAGATACGCAGGATTTT. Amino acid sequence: CASSPNRITDTQDF.

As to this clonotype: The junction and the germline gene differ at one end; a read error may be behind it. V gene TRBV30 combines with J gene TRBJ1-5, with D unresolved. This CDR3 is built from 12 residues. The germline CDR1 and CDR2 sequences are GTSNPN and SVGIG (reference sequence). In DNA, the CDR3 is TGTGCCGGGAGCGGCGGAGGGCAGCCCCAGCATTTT. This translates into CAGSGGGQPQHF.

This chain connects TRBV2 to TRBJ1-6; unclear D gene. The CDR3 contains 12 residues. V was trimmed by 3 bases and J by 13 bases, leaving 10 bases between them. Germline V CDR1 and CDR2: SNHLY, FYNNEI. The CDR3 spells CASSDTPYPLHF. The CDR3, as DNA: TGTGCCAGCAGTGACACCCCTTATCCCCTCCACTTT.

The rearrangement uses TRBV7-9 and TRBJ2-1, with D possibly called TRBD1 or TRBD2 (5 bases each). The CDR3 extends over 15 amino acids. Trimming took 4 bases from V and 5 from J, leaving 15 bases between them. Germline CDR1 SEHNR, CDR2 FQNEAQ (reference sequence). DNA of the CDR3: TGTGCCAGCAGCTCCATCCGGGACGGCCACAATGAGCAGTTCTTC. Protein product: CASSSIRDGHNEQFF.

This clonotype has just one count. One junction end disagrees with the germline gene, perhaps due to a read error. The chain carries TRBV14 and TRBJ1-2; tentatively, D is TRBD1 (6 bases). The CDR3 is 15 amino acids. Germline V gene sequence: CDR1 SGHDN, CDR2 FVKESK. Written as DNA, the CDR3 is TGTGCCAGCAGCCAAGAGAGTACAGGGAACTATGACTACACCTTC. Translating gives CASSQESTGNYDYTF.